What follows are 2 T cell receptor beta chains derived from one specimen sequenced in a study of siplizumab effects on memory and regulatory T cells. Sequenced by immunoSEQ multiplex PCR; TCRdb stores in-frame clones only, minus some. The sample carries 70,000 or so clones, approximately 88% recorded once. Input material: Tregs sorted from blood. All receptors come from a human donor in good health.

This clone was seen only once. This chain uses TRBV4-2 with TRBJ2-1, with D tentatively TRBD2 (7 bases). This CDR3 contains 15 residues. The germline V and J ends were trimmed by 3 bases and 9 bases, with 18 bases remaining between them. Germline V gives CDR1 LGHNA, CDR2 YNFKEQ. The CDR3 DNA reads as TGTGCCAGCAGCCAGAGGGGGGGCTCCTCCGGTGAGCAGTTCTTC. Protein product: CASSQRGGSSGEQFF.

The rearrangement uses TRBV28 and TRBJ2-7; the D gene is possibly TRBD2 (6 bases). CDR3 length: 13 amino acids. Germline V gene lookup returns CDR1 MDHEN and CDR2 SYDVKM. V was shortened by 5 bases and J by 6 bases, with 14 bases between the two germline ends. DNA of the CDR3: TGTGCCAGCAGTCGGGACTTCGCCACCGAGCAGTACTTC. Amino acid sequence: CASSRDFATEQYF.